This T cell receptor beta chain was recorded in a study of T cell repertoires in cytomegalovirus infection. At the level of the study: CMV infection together with matching HLA type was indicated by public TCR beta signatures.

The CDR3 contains 14 residues. With 0 bases removed from V and 8 bases from J, the gap between germline ends came to 11 bases. CDR1 is SEHNR, CDR2 FQNEAQ, per germline (reference sequence). TCRdb itself ran the reads through MiXCR, one entry per CDR3 protein. The table has roughly 300,000 distinct CDR3 sequences, over 7.5% seen once; the top ten hold 3.5% to 4.5%. Study results and caveats: HLA-C-restricted CMV-specific TCR beta clonotypes were dominant in the ex vivo response.

This clonotype was seen many times. Its antigen remains unknown. This TCR derives from a human donor in good health (CMV status not recorded). Some clones in this sample may be carry-over from other donors' samples. The genes are TRBV7-9 and TRBJ1-3; D is uncertain. The sequencing input was PBMCs. CDR3 DNA: TGTGCCAGCAGCTTAGCCGCACCGTGGGACACCATATATTTT. This codes for CASSLAAPWDTIYF.